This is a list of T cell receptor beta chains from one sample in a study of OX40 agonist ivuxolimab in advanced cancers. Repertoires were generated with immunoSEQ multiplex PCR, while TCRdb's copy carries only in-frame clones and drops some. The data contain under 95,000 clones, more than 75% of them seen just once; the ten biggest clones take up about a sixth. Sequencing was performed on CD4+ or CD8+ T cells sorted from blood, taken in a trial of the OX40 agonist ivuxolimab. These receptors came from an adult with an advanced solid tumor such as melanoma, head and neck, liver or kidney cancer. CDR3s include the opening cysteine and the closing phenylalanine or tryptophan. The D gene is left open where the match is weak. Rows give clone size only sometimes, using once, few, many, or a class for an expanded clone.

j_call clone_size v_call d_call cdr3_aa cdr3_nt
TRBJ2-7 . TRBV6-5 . CASKAGGGSSYEQYF TGTGCCAGCAAGGCCGGAGGGGGAAGCTCCTACGAGCAGTACTTC
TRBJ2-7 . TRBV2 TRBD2 CASSGQREKQYF TGTGCCAGCAGTGGACAGCGGGAGAAGCAGTACTTC
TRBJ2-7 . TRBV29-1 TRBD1 CSVGPTGGRIYEQYF TGCAGCGTTGGGCCTACAGGGGGCCGTATCTACGAGCAGTACTTC
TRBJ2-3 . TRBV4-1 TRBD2 CASSPLAGRTDTQYF TGCGCCAGCAGCCCGCTAGCGGGTCGGACAGATACGCAGTATTTT
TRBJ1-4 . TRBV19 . CASQQRGLPTNEKLFF TGTGCCAGCCAGCAACGGGGGTTACCAACTAATGAAAAACTGTTTTTT
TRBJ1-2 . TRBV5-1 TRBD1 CASSKGQGIDGYTF TGCGCCAGCAGCAAGGGACAGGGCATAGATGGCTACACCTTC
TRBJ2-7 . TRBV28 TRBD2 CASSHGLGSGFHYEQYF TGTGCCAGCAGTCACGGACTGGGTAGCGGGTTTCATTACGAGCAGTACTTC
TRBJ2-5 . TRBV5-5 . CASSLLDGSEETQYF TGTGCCAGCAGCTTGTTGGACGGGTCCGAAGAGACCCAGTACTTC
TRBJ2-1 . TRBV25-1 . CASSQTRSRDNEQFF TGTGCCAGCAGTCAGACTCGTAGTCGGGACAATGAGCAGTTCTTC
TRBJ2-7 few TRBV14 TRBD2 CASGTSGYEQYF TGTGCCAGCGGGACTAGCGGCTACGAGCAGTACTTC
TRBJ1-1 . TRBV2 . CASSEYRSPVNTEAFF TGTGCCAGCAGTGAGTACAGGTCTCCAGTGAACACTGAAGCTTTCTTT
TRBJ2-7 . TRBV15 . CATSRPGTRYMEQYF TGTGCCACCAGCAGGCCCGGGACACGATATATGGAGCAGTACTTC
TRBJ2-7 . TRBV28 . CASSEIPASYEQYF TGTGCCAGCAGCGAGATACCCGCCTCCTACGAGCAGTACTTC
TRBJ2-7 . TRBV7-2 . CASSQLAYEQYF TGTGCCAGCAGCCAACTAGCCTACGAGCAGTACTTC
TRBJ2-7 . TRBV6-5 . CASSYSYSMSSYEQYF TGTGCCAGCAGTTACTCGTATAGTATGAGTTCCTACGAGCAGTACTTC
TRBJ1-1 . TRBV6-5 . CASSYGHLNTEAFF TGTGCCAGCAGTTACGGACACCTTAACACTGAAGCTTTCTTT
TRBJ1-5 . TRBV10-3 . CAISEGYSNQPQHF TGTGCCATCAGTGAGGGATATAGCAATCAGCCCCAGCATTTT
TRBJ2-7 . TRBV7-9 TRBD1 CASSPRTGGREQYF TGTGCCAGCAGCCCCCGGACAGGGGGCCGCGAGCAGTACTTC
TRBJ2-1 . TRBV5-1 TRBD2 CASSLLGTSGIGSYNEQFF TGCGCCAGCAGCTTGTTGGGGACTAGCGGGATTGGCTCCTACAATGAGCAGTTCTTC
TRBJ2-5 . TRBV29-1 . CSVETRDLPYQETQYF TGCAGCGTTGAGACCCGAGATTTACCTTACCAAGAGACCCAGTACTTC
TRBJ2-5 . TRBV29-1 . CSVELKGGVGETQYF TGCAGCGTTGAATTGAAGGGGGGAGTTGGAGAGACCCAGTACTTC
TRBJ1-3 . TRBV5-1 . CASSLRGDSGNTIYF TGCGCCAGCAGCTTGAGGGGTGACTCTGGAAACACCATATATTTT
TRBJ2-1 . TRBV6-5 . CASSYSVYEQFF TGTGCCAGCAGTTACTCGGTATATGAGCAGTTCTTC
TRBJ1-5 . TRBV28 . CASRTLSNQPQHF TGTGCCAGCAGGACGTTGAGCAATCAGCCCCAGCATTTT
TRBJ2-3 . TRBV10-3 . CATHTDTQYF TGTGCCACCCACACAGATACGCAGTATTTT
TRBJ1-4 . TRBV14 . CASSLGLGEKLFF TGTGCCAGCAGCTTAGGGCTAGGTGAAAAACTGTTTTTT
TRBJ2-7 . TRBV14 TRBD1 CASSPPTGSYEQYF TGTGCCAGCAGCCCCCCGACAGGGTCCTACGAGCAGTACTTC
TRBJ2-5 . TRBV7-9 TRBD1 CASSPGQGQETQYF TGTGCCAGCAGCCCCGGACAGGGACAAGAGACCCAGTACTTC
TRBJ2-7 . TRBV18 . CASSPQSYEQYF TGTGCCAGCTCACCACAGTCCTACGAGCAGTACTTC
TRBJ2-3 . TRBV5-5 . CASSSRGDDTQYF TGTGCCAGCAGCTCACGAGGGGACGATACGCAGTATTTT
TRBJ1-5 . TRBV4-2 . CASSQDGDPSNQPQHF TGTGCCAGCAGCCAAGATGGGGACCCTAGCAATCAGCCCCAGCATTTT
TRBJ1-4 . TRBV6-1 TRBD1 CASSGPGQGLRATNEKLFF TGTGCCAGCAGTGGGCCGGGACAGGGTCTCCGAGCAACTAATGAAAAACTGTTTTTT
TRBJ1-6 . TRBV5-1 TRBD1 CASSRTRTGESPLHF TGCGCCAGCAGCCGGACTCGGACAGGGGAATCACCCCTCCACTTT
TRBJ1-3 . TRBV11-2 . CASSSQGNTIYF TGTGCCAGCAGCTCCCAGGGAAACACCATATATTTT
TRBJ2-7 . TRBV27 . CASRQGLHEQYF TGTGCCAGCAGGCAGGGTTTACACGAGCAGTACTTC